The 21 T cell receptor beta chains below were found in one sample sequenced in a study of blood T cell repertoires in COVID-19. Assay: immunoSEQ multiplex PCR; the TCRdb copy retains only in-frame clones and omits some. The table lists over 250,000 clones, 75% to 90% of them singletons. The source material was PBMCs or T cells enriched from blood (not recorded which). The receptor source for this set is a woman under 30 who had recovered from COVID-19.

V gene TRBV9 combines with J gene TRBJ1-6; D possibly corresponds to TRBD1 (5 bases). The CDR3 has 13 amino acids. Trimming removed 3 bases at V and 6 bases at J, with 7 bases between. Germline V gene lookup returns CDR1 SGDLS and CDR2 YYNGEE. The CDR3 loop is CASSGGFNSPLHF. CDR3 coding DNA: TGTGCCAGCAGCGGGGGCTTTAATTCACCCCTCCACTTT.

This clone came up a few times. The chain links TRBV10-1 to TRBJ2-2, with 10 nucleotides matching TRBD1. The CDR3 has 15 residues. Germline V lookup: CDR1 WNHNN, CDR2 SYGVQD (reference sequence). The V segment lost 6 bases and the J segment 6 bases; nucleotides outside the gene matches: 7. For the CDR3, the DNA is TGCGCCAGCAGCCCGGGACAGGGGCAAGCCGGGGAGCTGTTTTTT. Its translation is CASSPGQGQAGELFF.

This chain joins TRBV29-1 and TRBJ2-1, with TRBD1 matching over 11 bases. V gave up 7 bases and J gave up 7 bases; unmatched junction bases: 12. The CDR3 spans 15 residues. Germline V gene lookup returns CDR1 SQVTM and CDR2 ANQGSEA. CDR3 residues: CSGEPGQGGLNEQFF. CDR3 in DNA: TGCAGCGGGGAACCGGGACAGGGGGGCCTGAATGAGCAGTTCTTC.

The gene calls are TRBV11-2 and TRBJ1-1, with D hard to call. Germline V lookup: CDR1 SGHAT, CDR2 FQNNGV. The CDR3 is 15 residues long. Trimming removed 2 bases from V and 6 bases from J, with 16 bases in between. The CDR3 sequence: CASSLTFERRAEAFF. CDR3 coding DNA: TGTGCCAGCAGCTTAACGTTTGAGCGGAGGGCTGAAGCTTTCTTT.

V usage is TRBV5-1 and J usage is TRBJ2-7; 7 bases agree with TRBD2. CDR1 SGHRS and CDR2 YFSETQ come from the germline V gene. CDR3 length: 16 residues. Losses at the gene ends were 0 bases for V and 1 base for J; bases not matched to a gene: 7. The CDR3 reads CASSLVRSGDSYEQYF. CDR3 bases: TGCGCCAGCAGCTTGGTACGCAGCGGGGATTCCTACGAGCAGTACTTC. Complete variable domain (other parts from reference TRBV5-1 and TRBJ2-7): KAGVTQTPRYLIKTRGQQVTLSCSPISGHRSVSWYQQTPGQGLQFLFEYFSETQRNKGNFPGRFSGRQFSNSRSEMNVSTLELGDSALYLCASSLVRSGDSYEQYFGPGTRLTVT.

The chain joins TRBV27 to TRBJ1-5, with D possibly TRBD1 on 6 matching bases. CDR1 MNHEY and CDR2 SMNVEV come from the germline V gene (reference sequence). The CDR3 totals 15 residues. Trimming removed 8 bases at V and 3 bases at J, with 17 bases between. The CDR3 loop is CASLLGGFNNQPQHF. The DNA for the CDR3 is TGTGCCAGCCTACTTGGGGGCTTCAACAATCAGCCCCAGCATTTT.

The chain recombines TRBV7-9 with TRBJ1-2, with 9 bases matching TRBD1. Trimming at V came to 5 bases and at J to 5 bases, leaving 15 bases not matched to a gene. The germline V gene has CDR1 SEHNR and CDR2 FQNEAQ (reference sequence). The CDR3 is 17 residues long. The CDR3 is CASSPTGGSQVPYGYTF. As DNA, the CDR3 is TGTGCCAGCAGCCCGACAGGGGGTTCCCAGGTCCCTTATGGCTACACCTTC.

This rearrangement joins TRBV9 to TRBJ2-2; TRBD1 aligns across 11 bases. Trimming at V came to 3 bases and at J to 9 bases, leaving 7 bases not matched to a gene. CDR3 length: 15 amino acids. The germline CDR1 and CDR2 sequences are SGDLS and YYNGEE. The DNA for the CDR3 is TGTGCCAGCAGCGCAGGGACAGGGGGTTACCGGGAGCTGTTTTTT. Protein product: CASSAGTGGYRELFF.

The genes are TRBV6-1 and TRBJ1-6, with TRBD1 as a possible D gene (5 bases). From germline, CDR1 is MNHNS and CDR2 SASEGT. Trimming cost V 2 bases and J 8 bases, with 13 bases left between them. The CDR3 contains 15 residues. The CDR3 bases are TGTGCCAGCAGTGAATTCGGGGGGACGGATTCACCCCTCCACTTT. This sequence encodes CASSEFGGTDSPLHF.

This rearrangement joins TRBV5-1 to TRBJ1-1; 7 bases align to TRBD1. Trimming removed 2 bases from V and 6 bases from J; junction bases left unmatched: 1. Germline V gene data show CDR1 as SGHRS and CDR2 as YFSETQ. The CDR3 has 12 amino acids. The DNA of the CDR3 is TGCGCCAGCAGCTTCGACAGGGCTGAAGCTTTCTTT. Protein sequence: CASSFDRAEAFF.

The chain employs TRBV7-9 and TRBJ2-7; D remains unclear. The CDR3 consists of 15 residues. V was clipped by 0 bases and J by 7 bases, with 16 bases between them. CDR1 SEHNR and CDR2 FQNEAQ come from the germline V gene (reference sequence). In DNA form, the CDR3 reads TGTGCCAGCAGCTTAGCCACTTCGGGTATGAAAGAGCAGTACTTC. Encoded protein: CASSLATSGMKEQYF.

This clone was observed a handful of times. The chain uses TRBV3-1 (or the pseudogene TRBV3-2) and TRBJ1-2, with 7 nucleotides matching TRBD1. Germline lookup yields CDR1 LGHDT and CDR2 YNNKEL (reference sequence). The CDR3 loop spans 16 amino acids. The J segment lost 0 bases and the V segment lost 0 bases, leaving 4 bases of the junction unmatched. The chain's CDR3 is CASSQEGQIANYGYTF. The CDR3, as DNA: TGTGCCAGCAGCCAAGAGGGACAGATAGCTAACTATGGCTACACCTTC.

The chain couples TRBV27 to TRBJ2-7, with a possible D match to TRBD1 (6 bases). There are 13 residues in the CDR3. Germline V gene lookup returns CDR1 MNHEY and CDR2 SMNVEV (reference sequence). Trimming shortened V by 6 bases and J by 0 bases, and 9 bases separated the two germline ends. The CDR3 reads CASRRTDSYEQYF. The CDR3 nucleotides are TGTGCCAGCAGACGGACAGACTCCTACGAGCAGTACTTC.

The V and J genes are TRBV20-1 and TRBJ2-4; possibly TRBD2 for D (7 bases). The CDR3 sequence is 14 residues long. Trimming cost V 3 bases and J 5 bases, with 14 bases left between them. CDR1 and CDR2 from the germline V gene are DFQATT and SNEGSKA (reference sequence). CDR3 in DNA: TGCAGTGCTAGTCTCGGGGGGCCGGAAAACATTCAGTACTTC. It is translated as CSASLGGPENIQYF.

This clone was observed a single time. This rearrangement joins TRBV12-3 or TRBV12-4 to TRBJ1-1; D gene ambiguous. V lost 4 bases and J 7 bases, leaving 13 bases between the germline ends. The CDR3 spans 13 residues. The CDR3 region has the DNA TGTGCCAGCAGTTACCCCGGCGGTCTTGAAGCTTTCTTT. Translation gives CASSYPGGLEAFF.

V is TRBV7-9 and J is TRBJ2-1, with D possibly being TRBD2 (5 bases). This CDR3 is built from 12 residues. Germline-derived CDR1 and CDR2 are SEHNR and FQNEAQ (reference sequence). Trimming cost V 6 bases and J 6 bases, with 9 bases left between them. As DNA, the CDR3 is TGTGCCAGCAGGAGAGAGGGCAATGAGCAGTTCTTC. Translated: CASRREGNEQFF.

This chain joins TRBV11-3 and TRBJ2-1; 9 nucleotides agree with TRBD1. The CDR3 extends over 16 amino acids. Germline CDR1 reads SGHNT; CDR2 reads YENEEA. The trim removed 2 bases at V and 4 bases at J, leaving 6 bases unmatched. Here the CDR3 reads CASSLQGQGGYNEQFF. Written as DNA, the CDR3 is TGTGCCAGCAGCTTACAGGGACAGGGTGGATACAATGAGCAGTTCTTC. The full variable domain, rest sourced from reference TRBV11-3 and TRBJ2-1, is EAGVVQSPRYKIIEKKQPVAFWCNPISGHNTLYWYLQNLGQGPELLIRYENEEAVDDSQLPKDRFSAERLKGVDSTLKIQPAELGDSAVYLCASSLQGQGGYNEQFFGPGTRLTVL.

The chain combines TRBV21-1 with TRBJ2-2; TRBD1, the table's D call, was not compared with the DNA. TRBV21-1 is classified as a pseudogene. The CDR3 runs to 20 residues. CDR3 bases: TGTGCCAGCAGCAAAAGCCAGGGTATGGGCAAAAATACGAACACCGGGGAGCTGTTTTTT. Its protein is CASSKSQGMGKNTNTGELFF.

The rearrangement links TRBV25-1 to TRBJ1-2; D unresolved. Trimming pared 6 bases from V and 0 bases from J, leaving 17 bases between. From germline, CDR1 is MGHDK and CDR2 SYGVNS. This CDR3 has 16 amino acids. The CDR3 bases are TGTGCCAGCAGCGTCGCGGCAGCGACGTCTAACTATGGCTACACCTTC. It codes for CASSVAAATSNYGYTF.

The chain employs TRBV28 and TRBJ1-2, with a tentative D call TRBD1 (6 bases). Trimming cost V 4 bases and J 13 bases, with 16 bases left between them. The CDR3 loop spans 12 amino acids. Looked up from germline, CDR1 is MDHEN and CDR2 is SYDVKM. This chain's CDR3 is CASSSQGVWSTF. The CDR3 nucleotides read TGTGCCAGCAGTTCACAGGGTGTATGGTCCACCTTC.

The chain recombines TRBV5-1 with TRBJ1-3; D not certain. Germline V gene data show CDR1 as SGHRS and CDR2 as YFSETQ. The CDR3 extends over 16 amino acids. Trimming took 3 bases from V and 2 from J, leaving 15 bases between them. The CDR3 bases are TGCGCCAGCAGCTCTGACACTTTGGGTCCTGGAAACACCATATATTTT. It encodes CASSSDTLGPGNTIYF.